This TCR beta chain emerged from a study of shared clonotypes between healthy human individuals. The CDR3 has 15 amino acids. Germline values: CDR1 MNHNY, CDR2 SVGAGI (reference sequence). J gave up 4 bases and V 2 bases, and 5 bases lay outside the gene matches. Per the original methods: In the immunoSEQ data, sequences were junction-only and lacked quality scores, so filtering differed. The table came from immunoSEQ multiplex PCR; TCRdb's copy has only in-frame clones and leaves some out. For V, J and clone size, that table is used; D and trimming come from the DNA. The sample holds a few million clones, around nine tenths seen once. The donors were adults (healthy and HIV-negative) with no recent acute infections or vaccinations.

Sequenced: naive CD4+ T cells sorted from blood. Subset: CD45RA+ positively selected. The sequence was obtained from a young man in good health. The chain couples TRBV6-6 to TRBJ2-1; 7 positions agree with TRBD1. The CDR3 DNA follows: TGTGCCAGCAGTTACCCGGGACAGAGTTACAATGAGCAGTTCTTC. Translation: CASSYPGQSYNEQFF.